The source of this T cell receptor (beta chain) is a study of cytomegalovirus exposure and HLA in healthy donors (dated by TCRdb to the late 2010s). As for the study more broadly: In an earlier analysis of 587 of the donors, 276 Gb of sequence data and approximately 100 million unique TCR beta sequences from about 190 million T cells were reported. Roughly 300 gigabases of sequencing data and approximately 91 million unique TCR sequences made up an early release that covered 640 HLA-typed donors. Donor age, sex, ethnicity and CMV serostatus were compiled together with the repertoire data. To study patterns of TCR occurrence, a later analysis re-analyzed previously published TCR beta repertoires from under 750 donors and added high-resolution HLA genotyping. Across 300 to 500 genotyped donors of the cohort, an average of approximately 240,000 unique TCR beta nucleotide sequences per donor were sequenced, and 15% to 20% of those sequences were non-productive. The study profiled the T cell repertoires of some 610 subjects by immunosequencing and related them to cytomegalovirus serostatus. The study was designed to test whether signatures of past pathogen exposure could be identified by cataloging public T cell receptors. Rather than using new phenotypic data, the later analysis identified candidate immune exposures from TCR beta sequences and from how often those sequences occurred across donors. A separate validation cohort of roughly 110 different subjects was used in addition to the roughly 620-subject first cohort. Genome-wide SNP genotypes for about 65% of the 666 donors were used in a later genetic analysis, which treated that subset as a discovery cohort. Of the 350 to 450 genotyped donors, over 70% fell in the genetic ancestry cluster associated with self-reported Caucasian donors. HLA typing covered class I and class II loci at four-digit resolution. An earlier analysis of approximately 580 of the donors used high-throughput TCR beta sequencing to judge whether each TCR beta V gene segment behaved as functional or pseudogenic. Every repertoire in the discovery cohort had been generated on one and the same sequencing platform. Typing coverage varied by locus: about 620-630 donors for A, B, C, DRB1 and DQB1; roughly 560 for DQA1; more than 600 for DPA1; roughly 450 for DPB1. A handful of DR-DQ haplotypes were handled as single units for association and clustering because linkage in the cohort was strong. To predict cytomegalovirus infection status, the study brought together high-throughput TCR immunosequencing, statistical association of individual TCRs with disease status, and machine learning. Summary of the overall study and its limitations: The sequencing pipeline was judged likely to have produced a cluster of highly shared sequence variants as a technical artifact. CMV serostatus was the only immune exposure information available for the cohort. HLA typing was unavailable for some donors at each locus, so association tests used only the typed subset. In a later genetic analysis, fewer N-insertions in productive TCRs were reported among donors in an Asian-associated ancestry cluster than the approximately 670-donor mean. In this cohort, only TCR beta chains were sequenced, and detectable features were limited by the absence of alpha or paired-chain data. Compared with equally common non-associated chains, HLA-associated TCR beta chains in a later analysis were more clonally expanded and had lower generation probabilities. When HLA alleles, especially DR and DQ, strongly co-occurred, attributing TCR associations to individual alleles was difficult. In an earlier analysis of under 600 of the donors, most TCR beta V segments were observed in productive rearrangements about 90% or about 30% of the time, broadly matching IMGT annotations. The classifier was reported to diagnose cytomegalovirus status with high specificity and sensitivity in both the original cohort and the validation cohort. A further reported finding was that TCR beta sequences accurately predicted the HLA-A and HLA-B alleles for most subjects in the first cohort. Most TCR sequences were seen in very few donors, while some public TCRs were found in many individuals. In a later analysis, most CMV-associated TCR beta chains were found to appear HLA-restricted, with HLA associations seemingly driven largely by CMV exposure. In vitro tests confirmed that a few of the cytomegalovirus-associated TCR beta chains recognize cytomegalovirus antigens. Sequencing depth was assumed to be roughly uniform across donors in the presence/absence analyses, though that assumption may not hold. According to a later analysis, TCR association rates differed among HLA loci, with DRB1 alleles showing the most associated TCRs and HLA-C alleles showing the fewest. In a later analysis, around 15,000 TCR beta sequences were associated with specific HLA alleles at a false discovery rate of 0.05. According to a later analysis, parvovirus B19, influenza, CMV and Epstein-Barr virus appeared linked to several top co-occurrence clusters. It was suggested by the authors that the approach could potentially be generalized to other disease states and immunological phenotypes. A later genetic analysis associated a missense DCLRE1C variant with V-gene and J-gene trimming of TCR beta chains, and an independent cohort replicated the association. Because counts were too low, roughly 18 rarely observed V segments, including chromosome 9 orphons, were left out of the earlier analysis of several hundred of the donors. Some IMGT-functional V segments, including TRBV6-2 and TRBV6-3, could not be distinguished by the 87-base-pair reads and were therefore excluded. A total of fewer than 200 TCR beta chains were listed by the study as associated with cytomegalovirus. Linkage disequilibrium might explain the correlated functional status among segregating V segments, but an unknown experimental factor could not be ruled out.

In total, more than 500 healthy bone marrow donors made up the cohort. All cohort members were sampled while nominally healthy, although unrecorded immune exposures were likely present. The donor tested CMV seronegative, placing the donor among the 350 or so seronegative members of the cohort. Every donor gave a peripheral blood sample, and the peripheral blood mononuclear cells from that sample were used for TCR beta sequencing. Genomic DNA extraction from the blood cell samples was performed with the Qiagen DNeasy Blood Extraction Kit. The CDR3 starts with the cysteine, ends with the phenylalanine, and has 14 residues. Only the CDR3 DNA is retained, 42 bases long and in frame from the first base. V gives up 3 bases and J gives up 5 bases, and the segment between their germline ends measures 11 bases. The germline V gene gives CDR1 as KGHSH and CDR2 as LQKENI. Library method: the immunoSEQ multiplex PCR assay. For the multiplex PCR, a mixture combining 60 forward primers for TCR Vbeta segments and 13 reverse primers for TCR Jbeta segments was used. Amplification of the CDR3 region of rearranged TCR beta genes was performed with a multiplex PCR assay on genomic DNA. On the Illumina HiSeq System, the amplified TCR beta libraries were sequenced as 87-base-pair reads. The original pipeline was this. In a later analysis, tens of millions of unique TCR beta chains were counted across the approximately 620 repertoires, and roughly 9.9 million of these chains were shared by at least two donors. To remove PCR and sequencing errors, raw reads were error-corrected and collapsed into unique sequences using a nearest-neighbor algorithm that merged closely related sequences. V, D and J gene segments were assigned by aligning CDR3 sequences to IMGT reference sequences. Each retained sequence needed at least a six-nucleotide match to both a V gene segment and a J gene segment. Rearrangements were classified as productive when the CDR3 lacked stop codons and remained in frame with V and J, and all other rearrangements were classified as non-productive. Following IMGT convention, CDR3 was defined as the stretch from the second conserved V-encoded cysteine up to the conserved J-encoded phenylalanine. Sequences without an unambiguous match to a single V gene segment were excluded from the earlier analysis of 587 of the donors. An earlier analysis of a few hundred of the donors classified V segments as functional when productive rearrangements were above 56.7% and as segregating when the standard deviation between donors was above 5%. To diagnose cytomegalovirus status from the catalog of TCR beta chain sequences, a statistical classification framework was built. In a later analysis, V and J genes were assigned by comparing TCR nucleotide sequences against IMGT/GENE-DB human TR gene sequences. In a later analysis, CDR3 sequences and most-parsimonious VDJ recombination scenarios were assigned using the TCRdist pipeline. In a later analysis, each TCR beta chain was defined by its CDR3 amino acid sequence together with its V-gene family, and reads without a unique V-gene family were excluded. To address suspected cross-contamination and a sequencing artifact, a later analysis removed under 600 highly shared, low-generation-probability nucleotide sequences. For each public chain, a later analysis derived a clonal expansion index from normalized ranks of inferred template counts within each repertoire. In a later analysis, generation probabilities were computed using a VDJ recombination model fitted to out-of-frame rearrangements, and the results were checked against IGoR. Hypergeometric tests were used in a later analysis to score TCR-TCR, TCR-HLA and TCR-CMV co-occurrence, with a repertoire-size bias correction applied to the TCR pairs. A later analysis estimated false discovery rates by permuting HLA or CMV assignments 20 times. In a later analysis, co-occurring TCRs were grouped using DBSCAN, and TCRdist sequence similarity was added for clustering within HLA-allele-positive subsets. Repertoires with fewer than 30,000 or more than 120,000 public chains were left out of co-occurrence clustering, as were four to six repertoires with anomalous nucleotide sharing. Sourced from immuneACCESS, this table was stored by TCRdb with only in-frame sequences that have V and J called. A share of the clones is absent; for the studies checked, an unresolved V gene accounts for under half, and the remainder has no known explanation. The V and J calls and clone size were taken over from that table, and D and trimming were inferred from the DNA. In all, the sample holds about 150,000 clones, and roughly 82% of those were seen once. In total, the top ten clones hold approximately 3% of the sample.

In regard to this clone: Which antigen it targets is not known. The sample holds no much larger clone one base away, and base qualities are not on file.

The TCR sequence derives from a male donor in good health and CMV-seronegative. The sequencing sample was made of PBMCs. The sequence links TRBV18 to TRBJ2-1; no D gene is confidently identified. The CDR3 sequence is CASSPTLRDNEQFF. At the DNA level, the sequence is TGTGCCAGCTCACCTACCCTTAGAGACAATGAGCAGTTCTTC.